This T cell receptor (beta chain) derives from a study of blood T cell repertoires in COVID-19. The overall study: The United States, Italy and Spain provided the acute and convalescent COVID-19 samples. T cells, B-cell-depleted T cells, or PBMCs provided the cDNA or gDNA that served as material.

Seattle patients were enrolled while actively infected and followed longitudinally. Original data processing: Quantification of nucleated cells was approximated via reference gene primer amplification. Measured with immunoSEQ multiplex PCR; TCRdb has only the in-frame clones, and not every one. The V and J calls and the clone size are those of that table, but D and trimming were determined from the DNA. Of about 120,000 clones detected, over 75% appear once; the ten largest clones hold about 18%. This receptor was taken from a young man with COVID-19, enrolled during active disease. Sequenced material: peripheral blood.

The CDR3 DNA reads TGTGCCAGCACCTTCGGGGGGACTGAAGCTTTCTTT. This codes for CASTFGGTEAFF. The chain combines TRBV28 with TRBJ1-1; perhaps TRBD1 as D (5 bases). Germline-derived CDR1 and CDR2 are MDHEN and SYDVKM. This CDR3 spans 12 amino acids. V lost 7 bases to trimming and J lost 5 bases, with 11 bases between them. Based on the CDR3 plus reference TRBV28 and TRBJ1-1, the full variable domain is DVKVTQSSRYLVKRTGEKVFLECVQDMDHENMFWYRQDPGLGLRLIYFSYDVKMKEKGDIPEGYSVSREKKERFSLILESASTNQTSMYLCASTFGGTEAFFGQGTRLTVV.